A selection of T cell receptor beta chains follows, all from one sample in a study of shared clonotypes between healthy human individuals. This table comes from immunoSEQ multiplex PCR, and its TCRdb copy is limited to in-frame clones, with some not included. The sample holds millions of clones, about 95% seen once. The sample comprised naive CD8+ T cells sorted from blood. These receptors all come from a man aged 18 to 30 in good health. The CDR3 runs from the conserved cysteine through the conserved F or W. The order of the fields is V gene, J gene, D gene, clone size, CDR3 DNA, CDR3 protein. A D gene is named only where the DNA matches it firmly. Size tells how often a clone was seen (once, few, many) or the class of an expanded clone, and some rows leave it out.

v_gene: TRBV5-8; j_gene: TRBJ2-1; d_gene: TRBD2; abundance: NA; CDR3nt: TGTGCCAGCAGGGAGACAGCTCCGATGGGCGGGAGTTCCTACAATGAGCAGTTCTTC; CDR3aa: CASRETAPMGGSSYNEQFF
v_gene: TRBV4-1; j_gene: TRBJ1-1; d_gene: NA; abundance: NA; CDR3nt: TGCGCCAGCAGCCAGCTCAACCCGGGCACTGAAGCTTTCTTT; CDR3aa: CASSQLNPGTEAFF
v_gene: TRBV7-2; j_gene: TRBJ1-4; d_gene: NA; abundance: once; CDR3nt: TGTGCCAGCAGCCTTGGACAGAATGGGGGGGAAAAACTGTTTTTT; CDR3aa: CASSLGQNGGEKLFF
v_gene: TRBV7-9; j_gene: TRBJ2-5; d_gene: NA; abundance: NA; CDR3nt: TGTGCCAGCAGCGCACCGGGCCCCCAAAGAGAGACCCAGTACTTC; CDR3aa: CASSAPGPQRETQYF
v_gene: TRBV28; j_gene: TRBJ2-2; d_gene: NA; abundance: NA; CDR3nt: TGTGCCAGCAGTTTATTAACCCAGTTTATGGTCGGGGAGCTGTTTTTT; CDR3aa: CASSLLTQFMVGELFF
v_gene: TRBV10-3; j_gene: TRBJ1-2; d_gene: NA; abundance: NA; CDR3nt: TGTGCCAGCACTTTTCCGGGGGGCAGGGATGGCTACACCTTC; CDR3aa: CASTFPGGRDGYTF
v_gene: TRBV19; j_gene: TRBJ2-7; d_gene: TRBD1; abundance: once; CDR3nt: TGTGCCAGTAGTACCGGGACAGGGGTCTCCGAGCAGTACTTC; CDR3aa: CASSTGTGVSEQYF
v_gene: TRBV9; j_gene: TRBJ1-1; d_gene: NA; abundance: NA; CDR3nt: TGTGCCAGCACGGGGGCCTCGGGGGGCCCTCCCACCATGAACACTGAAGCTTTCTTT; CDR3aa: CASTGASGGPPTMNTEAFF
v_gene: TRBV2; j_gene: TRBJ2-3; d_gene: TRBD2; abundance: NA; CDR3nt: TGTGCCAGCAGTGTCCCACCTCCCGGGACTACCGGAGAAGATACGCAGTATTTT; CDR3aa: CASSVPPPGTTGEDTQYF
v_gene: TRBV5-1; j_gene: TRBJ1-2; d_gene: NA; abundance: NA; CDR3nt: TGCGCCAGCAGCCCTCCTAGAGGGGCAGGAAACTATGGCTACACCTTC; CDR3aa: CASSPPRGAGNYGYTF
v_gene: TRBV28; j_gene: TRBJ2-1; d_gene: TRBD1; abundance: NA; CDR3nt: TGTGCCAGCGCCGGGGACAGTTACAATGAGCAGTTCTTC; CDR3aa: CASAGDSYNEQFF
v_gene: TRBV6-6; j_gene: TRBJ2-1; d_gene: NA; abundance: NA; CDR3nt: TGTGCCAGCACCCTCACGGGAGAGCAGTTCTTC; CDR3aa: CASTLTGEQFF
v_gene: TRBV7-9; j_gene: TRBJ1-1; d_gene: TRBD1; abundance: NA; CDR3nt: TGTGCCAGCAGCCAGACGACAGGGGATAGGAACACTGAAGCTTTCTTT; CDR3aa: CASSQTTGDRNTEAFF
v_gene: TRBV6-5; j_gene: TRBJ2-7; d_gene: TRBD2; abundance: NA; CDR3nt: TGTGCCAGCAGTAATGGACTAGCGGGAGGGAACGAGCAGTACTTC; CDR3aa: CASSNGLAGGNEQYF
v_gene: TRBV6-6; j_gene: TRBJ2-7; d_gene: NA; abundance: NA; CDR3nt: TGTGCCACCCAATACAGGGATGTCTACGAGCAGTACTTC; CDR3aa: CATQYRDVYEQYF
v_gene: TRBV28; j_gene: TRBJ2-7; d_gene: TRBD2; abundance: NA; CDR3nt: TGTGCCAGCAGCCAGACTAGCGGGGTTCCGTACTTC; CDR3aa: CASSQTSGVPYF
v_gene: TRBV9; j_gene: TRBJ1-5; d_gene: TRBD1; abundance: NA; CDR3nt: TGTGCCAGCAGCGCAGAGGGACAGGGCAATCAGCCCCAGCATTTT; CDR3aa: CASSAEGQGNQPQHF